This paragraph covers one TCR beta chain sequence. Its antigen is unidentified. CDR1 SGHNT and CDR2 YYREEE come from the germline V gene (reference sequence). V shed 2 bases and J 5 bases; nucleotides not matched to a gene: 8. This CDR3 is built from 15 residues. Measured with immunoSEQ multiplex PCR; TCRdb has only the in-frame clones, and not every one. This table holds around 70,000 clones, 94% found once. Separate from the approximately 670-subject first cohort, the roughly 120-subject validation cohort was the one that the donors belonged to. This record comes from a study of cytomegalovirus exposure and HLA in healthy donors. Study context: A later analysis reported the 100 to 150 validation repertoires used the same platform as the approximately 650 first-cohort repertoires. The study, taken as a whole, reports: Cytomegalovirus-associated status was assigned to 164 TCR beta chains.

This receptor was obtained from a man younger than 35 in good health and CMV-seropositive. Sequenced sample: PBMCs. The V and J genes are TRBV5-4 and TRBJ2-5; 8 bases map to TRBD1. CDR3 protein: CASSLGQGARETQYF. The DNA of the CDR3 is TGTGCCAGCAGCTTAGGGCAGGGGGCGCGGGAGACCCAGTACTTC.